This record covers a single T cell receptor (beta chain). Its target antigen remains unknown. This sequence may be a read error, since a much larger clone differs from it by one base. Instrument on record: Illumina HiSeq 2500. Quantitative 5'-RACE with molecular barcodes was used to prepare TCR beta libraries. In the authors' own workflow: A new computational method based on a probabilistic model of VDJ rearrangement was used to identify disease-linked TCR variants. TCRdb reanalyzed the raw reads on its own, using fastp at Q25 for trimming and MiXCR for clone calling, and kept in-frame beta chains. A single entry per CDR3 protein holds the most common genes and DNA from its merged rows. These V and J calls are TCRdb output, not the study's own analysis. In this sample the table shows about 92,000 distinct CDR3 sequences, 8.8% of which occur a single time. The ten largest make up 4% to 5.5% of the sample.

The data stem from a study of CD8 T cells in ankylosing spondylitis (dated by TCRdb to the late 2010s). At the level of the whole study: To find TCR variants linked to disease, the study profiled T cell receptor beta repertoires in ankylosing spondylitis patients and healthy donors. Peripheral blood was sampled, and synovial fluid was also collected from ankylosing spondylitis patients. In total, the full study cohort was made up of nearly 110 healthy donors and 25 ankylosing spondylitis patients. The paper's findings and limits, for the study overall: Significant enrichment of the disease-linked clones was reported in matched synovial fluid samples from ankylosing spondylitis patients. In peripheral blood, the disease-linked clones were found at relatively low frequencies and had a CD8+ phenotype. Some motif variants were previously reported in synovial fluid and blood of reactive arthritis patients, suggesting common disease-initiation mechanisms. Blood from ankylosing spondylitis patients appeared to be characterized by a TCR beta motif composed of 7 to 9 highly homologous amino acid variants.

Trimming at the junction amounts to 3 bases on V and 5 bases on J, and the germline ends lie 22 bases apart. According to the germline V gene (reference sequence), CDR1 reads DFQATT and CDR2 reads SNEGSKA. The CDR3 numbers 16 residues from cysteine through phenylalanine. The only DNA kept is the CDR3, 48 bases in frame from the first base. This receptor was obtained from a male donor with ankylosing spondylitis or in good health (not recorded which). Here the chain combines TRBV20-1 and TRBJ1-2; tentative D gene TRBD1, with 6 bases matching. Sequencing was performed on blood, either unsorted or a sorted T cell fraction (not recorded which). The encoded CDR3 is CSASIAGGSGGYGYTF. The DNA is TGCAGTGCTAGTATCGCCGGGGGCTCGGGCGGGTATGGCTACACCTTC.